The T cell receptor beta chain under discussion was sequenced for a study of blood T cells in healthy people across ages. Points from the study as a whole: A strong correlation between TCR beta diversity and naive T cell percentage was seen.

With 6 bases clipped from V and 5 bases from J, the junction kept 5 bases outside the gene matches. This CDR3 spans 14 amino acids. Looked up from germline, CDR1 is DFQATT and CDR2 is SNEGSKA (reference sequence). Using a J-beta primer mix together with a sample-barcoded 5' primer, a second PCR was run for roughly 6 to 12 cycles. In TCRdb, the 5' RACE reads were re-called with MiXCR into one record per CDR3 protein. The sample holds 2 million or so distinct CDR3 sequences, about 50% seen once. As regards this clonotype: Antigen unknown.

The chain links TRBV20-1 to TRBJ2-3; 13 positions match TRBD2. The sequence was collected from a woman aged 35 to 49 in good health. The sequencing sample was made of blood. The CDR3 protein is CSAKLAGGVDTQYF. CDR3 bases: TGCAGTGCCAAACTAGCGGGGGGGGTAGATACGCAGTATTTT.